The clone carrying this TCR beta chain was counted a few times. What it binds is not known. From the second PCR step, alpha and beta chains were amplified apart. Two oligonucleotides, mixed equimolar, formed the beta constant-region primer covering TRBC1 and TRBC2. An oligonucleotide with the SP2 primer and a 12-nucleotide UMI was ligated to the cDNA 3' end. MiXCR was run by TCRdb on the UMI-ligation and nested PCR reads, yielding one entry per CDR3 protein. The table records tens of thousands of distinct CDR3 sequences, 13% of them present only once. This sample was taken from a study of naive and memory T cell subsets. Study results and limitations: Over 90% of naive TCR sequences appeared only once, unlike memory subsets. The power law exponent of TCR abundance differed between naive and memory cells.

Sequenced material: central memory CD4+ T cells from blood. This receptor was taken from a human donor in good health.

CDR3 DNA: TGTGCCATCAGTGAGGGACTAGCGGCTGAGACCCAGTACTTC. Its protein product is CAISEGLAAETQYF. The chain has TRBV10-3 and TRBJ2-5; 10 bases are a match to TRBD2. This CDR3 region has 14 residues. V shed 2 bases, J shed 5 bases, and the junction held 2 bases outside the gene matches. CDR1 is ENHRY and CDR2 is SYGVKD in the germline V gene.